These 17 T cell receptor beta chains originate from one sample sequenced in a study of T cells after yellow fever vaccination. From the 5' RACE reads, TCRdb called clonotypes with MiXCR, one entry per CDR3 protein. The repertoire consists of about 320,000 distinct CDR3 sequences, with approximately 11% occurring once and the leading ten covering roughly 3%. The source was CD4+ T cells sorted from PBMCs, collected 45 days after the yellow fever booster vaccination. These receptors all stem from a man aged 18 to 35 who received the YFV17D yellow fever vaccine.

This chain uses TRBV12-3 or TRBV12-4 with TRBJ1-3; no clear D. Trimming took 6 bases from V and 0 from J, leaving 9 bases between them. This CDR3 spans 14 amino acids. CDR3 sequence (DNA): TGTGCCAGCAGCTTAAGAAACTCTGGAAACACCATATATTTT. Its protein is CASSLRNSGNTIYF.

This clonotype was found many times. This sequence joins TRBV20-1 and TRBJ2-1; 10 nucleotides align to TRBD1. CDR1 is DFQATT, CDR2 SNEGSKA, per germline (reference sequence). Trimming removed 1 base from V and 1 base from J; junction bases left unmatched: 1. This CDR3 contains 15 residues. The CDR3 protein is CSARVGQGSYNEQFF. The CDR3 DNA reads TGCAGTGCTAGAGTGGGACAGGGGTCCTACAATGAGCAGTTCTTC.

The V and J genes are TRBV5-4 and TRBJ2-6, with 7 positions matching TRBD2. The CDR3 spans 18 residues. Germline assignment: CDR1 SGHNT and CDR2 YYREEE (reference sequence). After removal of 4 bases from V and 0 bases from J, the junction contained 10 bases not matched to a gene. As DNA, the CDR3 is TGTGCCAGCAGCGCGTTACTAGCGCTCGGCTCTGGGGCCAACGTCCTGACTTTC. Protein sequence: CASSALLALGSGANVLTF.

This clonotype was seen repeatedly, ten times or more. The chain has TRBV7-2 and TRBJ2-3; D remains ambiguous. The germline V gene has CDR1 SGHTA and CDR2 FQGNSA. The CDR3 length is 12 residues. V was trimmed by 5 bases and J by 0 bases, leaving 3 bases between them. The CDR3 here is CASSISTDTQYF. The CDR3 coding sequence is TGTGCCAGCAGCATTAGCACAGATACGCAGTATTTT.

This clonotype was picked up a small number of times. The V gene is TRBV19, the J gene TRBJ2-1; 13 bases fit TRBD2. Unmatched junction bases numbered 16, after V lost 5 bases and J lost 9 bases. Germline V gives CDR1 LNHDA, CDR2 SQIVND (reference sequence). This CDR3 is 18 amino acids long. CDR3: CASSVRLAGGPFVREQFF. For the CDR3, the DNA is TGTGCCAGTAGTGTAAGACTAGCGGGGGGACCTTTCGTACGTGAGCAGTTCTTC.

This clonotype was observed a handful of times. V is TRBV19 and J is TRBJ1-2; TRBD1 is a possible D gene (6 bases). The CDR3 runs to 14 residues. The V end lost 7 bases, the J end lost 8 bases, and 20 bases lay between the germline ends. Germline V gives CDR1 LNHDA, CDR2 SQIVND (reference sequence). CDR3 sequence: CASTETGTGGGYTF. The CDR3, as DNA: TGTGCCAGTACCGAGACAGGAACCGGGGGAGGCTACACCTTC.

This clonotype turned up a few times. The V gene is TRBV6-1, the J gene TRBJ1-2; D is undetermined. CDR1 is MNHNS, CDR2 SASEGT, per germline. The CDR3 length is 11 residues. Trimming took off 8 bases at V and 6 bases at J, with 10 bases between the two ends. The DNA for the CDR3 is TGTGCCAGCGGGGAGGTGGATGGCTACACCTTC. This codes for CASGEVDGYTF.

This clonotype was recorded many times. The rearrangement links TRBV5-6 to TRBJ1-1; D possibly corresponds to TRBD1 (5 bases). V lost 4 bases, J lost 8 bases, and 15 bases lay in between. The germline V gene has CDR1 SGHDT and CDR2 YYEEEE. There are 13 residues in the CDR3. DNA for the CDR3: TGTGCCAGCAGCCGCGTGGGACGAGGCGAAGCTTTCTTT. It encodes CASSRVGRGEAFF.

The CDR3 loop is CASSLVAGTGYTF. The CDR3 DNA reads TGTGCCAGCAGCTTAGTAGCGGGAACCGGCTACACCTTC. The chain joins TRBV7-2 to TRBJ1-2; D gene ambiguous. Germline V gene sequence: CDR1 SGHTA, CDR2 FQGNSA. With 1 base removed from V and 8 bases from J, the gap between germline ends came to 11 bases. CDR3 length equals 13 residues.

This clonotype showed up many times. This rearrangement joins TRBV15 to TRBJ1-4; no firm D call. Trimming shortened V by 0 bases and J by 6 bases, and 11 bases separated the two germline ends. Per the germline V gene, CDR1 is LNHNV and CDR2 is YYDKDF (reference sequence). The CDR3 runs 15 residues. CDR3 loop: CATSRDLGWDEKLFF. The CDR3 nucleotides are TGTGCCACCAGCAGAGATCTGGGGTGGGATGAAAAACTGTTTTTT.

Many counts were recorded for this clonotype. This chain connects TRBV6-5 to TRBJ1-1; possibly TRBD1 for D (6 bases). The CDR3 totals 13 residues. V was shortened by 5 bases and J by 5 bases, with 12 bases between the two germline ends. Germline V gene data show CDR1 as MNHEY and CDR2 as SVGAGI. The CDR3 here is CASSRNRETEAFF. DNA of the CDR3: TGTGCCAGCAGTCGCAACAGGGAGACTGAAGCTTTCTTT.

This clonotype was detected ten times or more. The chain joins TRBV6-6 to TRBJ2-7; TRBD1 aligns across 9 bases. This CDR3 region has 14 residues. V was clipped by 5 bases and J by 7 bases; unmatched bases: 9. Germline V gives CDR1 MNHNY, CDR2 SVGAGI (reference sequence). CDR3 protein: CASSRQDRGREQYV. Written as DNA, the CDR3 is TGTGCCAGCAGTCGTCAGGACAGGGGACGGGAGCAGTACGTC.

The chain employs TRBV7-9 and TRBJ2-4, with a weak D call TRBD2 (6 bases). Looked up from germline, CDR1 is SEHNR and CDR2 is FQNEAQ (reference sequence). V gave up 10 bases and J gave up 5 bases, with 12 bases separating them. The CDR3 consists of 12 residues. CDR3 in DNA: TGTGCCACCAGGGAGGATGAAAACATTCAGTACTTC. It encodes CATREDENIQYF.

V and J are TRBV7-2 and TRBJ2-2; TRBD2 agrees at 14 bases. The V segment lost 4 bases and the J segment 6 bases; nucleotides outside the gene matches: 4. Germline CDR1 SGHTA, CDR2 FQGNSA. The CDR3 totals 16 residues. In nucleotides, the CDR3 is TGTGCCAGCAGCTCCAAGACTAGCGGGGGGGCCGGGGAGCTGTTTTTT. It yields the protein CASSSKTSGGAGELFF. Full variable domain (outside the CDR3, taken from reference TRBV7-2 and TRBJ2-2): GAGVSQSPSNKVTEKGKDVELRCDPISGHTALYWYRQSLGQGLEFLIYFQGNSAPDKSGLPSDRFSAERTGGSVSTLTIQRTQQEDSAVYLCASSSKTSGGAGELFFGEGSRLTVL.

The chain's CDR3 is CASSEARKGSPLHF. The CDR3 region has the DNA TGTGCCAGCAGTGAAGCGCGTAAGGGTTCACCCCTCCACTTT. J is TRBJ1-6 and V is TRBV6-1; unclear D gene. This CDR3 contains 14 residues. Per germline, CDR1 MNHNS and CDR2 SASEGT. V gave up 0 bases and J gave up 9 bases, with 9 bases separating them.

This clonotype was detected only a few times. The chain combines TRBV4-3 with TRBJ2-5; TRBD2 agrees at 8 bases. CDR1 LGHNA and CDR2 YSLEER come from the germline V gene. V was clipped by 1 base and J by 5 bases; unmatched bases: 9. CDR3 length: 16 amino acids. The CDR3 reads CASSQGPPGGQETQYF. CDR3 nucleotides: TGCGCCAGCAGCCAAGGCCCCCCGGGGGGGCAGGAGACCCAGTACTTC.

This clonotype was counted ten times or more. This chain connects TRBV11-2 to TRBJ2-3, with TRBD2 identical over 7 bases. V trimming: 1 base; J trimming: 3 bases; junction bases outside the gene matches: 7. The CDR3 consists of 16 residues. Germline loops: CDR1 SGHAT, CDR2 FQNNGV. This CDR3 reads CASSLGRGRGTDTQYF. CDR3 nucleotide sequence: TGTGCCAGCAGCTTAGGTCGGGGGAGGGGAACAGATACGCAGTATTTT.